These T cell receptor beta chains were read from a single sample in a study of blood T cell repertoires in COVID-19. Measured with immunoSEQ multiplex PCR; TCRdb has only the in-frame clones, and not every one. The sample comprises 290,000 or so clones, more than 85% of which are singletons, and over 1% rests with the top ten. The sample consisted of peripheral blood. The receptors derive from a man between 65 and 85 years old with acute or convalescent COVID-19. Both conserved end residues are part of each CDR3. D genes are given only for firm matches. Clone size is stated in some rows and not others, as once, few, many or a class when expanded.

J gene: TRBJ2-7; clone size: NA; V gene: TRBV28; D gene: TRBD1; CDR3 length: 14; CDR3 DNA: TGTGCCAGCAGTACTCCCACAGGGGCCTACGAGCAGTACTTC; CDR3 protein: CASSTPTGAYEQYF
J gene: TRBJ1-6; clone size: NA; V gene: TRBV7-2; D gene: TRBD1; CDR3 length: 13; CDR3 DNA: TGTGCCAGCAGAGGGACAGGGGGTCCAACCCTCCACTTT; CDR3 protein: CASRGTGGPTLHF
J gene: TRBJ1-1; clone size: NA; V gene: TRBV6-5; D gene: TRBD1; CDR3 length: 15; CDR3 DNA: TGTGCCAGCAGTTTGGGGTTAGGGGGCTCCACTGAAGCTTTCTTT; CDR3 protein: CASSLGLGGSTEAFF
J gene: TRBJ2-1; clone size: NA; V gene: TRBV14; D gene: TRBD2; CDR3 length: 16; CDR3 DNA: TGTGCCAGCAGCCAAGTGCACCTAGCGGGAGGGCCTGGGCAGTTCTTC; CDR3 protein: CASSQVHLAGGPGQFF
J gene: TRBJ2-5; clone size: NA; V gene: TRBV15; D gene: NA; CDR3 length: 14; CDR3 DNA: TGTGCCACCAGCAGAGAGGGCAGGGCTGAGACCCAGTACTTC; CDR3 protein: CATSREGRAETQYF
J gene: TRBJ2-5; clone size: NA; V gene: TRBV6-2/TRBV6-3; D gene: TRBD2; CDR3 length: 17; CDR3 DNA: TGTGCCAGCAGTTACCTCGGAATGACTAGCGGACAAGAGACCCAGTACTTC; CDR3 protein: CASSYLGMTSGQETQYF
J gene: TRBJ1-1; clone size: once; V gene: TRBV19; D gene: TRBD1; CDR3 length: 15; CDR3 DNA: TGTGCCAGTATCCTAGTGGGACAGGGATCGACTGAAGCTTTCTTT; CDR3 protein: CASILVGQGSTEAFF
J gene: TRBJ2-6; clone size: NA; V gene: TRBV19; D gene: NA; CDR3 length: 15; CDR3 DNA: TGTGCCAGTATGGACAGACCCTCTGGGGCCAACGTCCTGACTTTC; CDR3 protein: CASMDRPSGANVLTF
J gene: TRBJ2-3; clone size: NA; V gene: TRBV9; D gene: NA; CDR3 length: 16; CDR3 DNA: TGTGCCAGCAGCGTAGTGGCGGGGTTGGGCACAGATACGCAGTATTTT; CDR3 protein: CASSVVAGLGTDTQYF
J gene: TRBJ2-1; clone size: NA; V gene: TRBV29-1; D gene: TRBD1; CDR3 length: 14; CDR3 DNA: TGCAGCGTGGACCCGGGACAGGGCCTGAATGAGCAGTTCTTC; CDR3 protein: CSVDPGQGLNEQFF
J gene: TRBJ1-2; clone size: NA; V gene: TRBV6-6; D gene: NA; CDR3 length: 12; CDR3 DNA: TGTGCCAGTTTTACAGGGAACTATGGCTACACCTTC; CDR3 protein: CASFTGNYGYTF
J gene: TRBJ2-5; clone size: NA; V gene: TRBV10-3; D gene: TRBD2; CDR3 length: 15; CDR3 DNA: TGTGCCATCAGTGAGTCGCTAGCGGGAGACAAGACCCAGTACTTC; CDR3 protein: CAISESLAGDKTQYF
J gene: TRBJ1-4; clone size: once; V gene: TRBV3-1/TRBV3-2; D gene: TRBD1; CDR3 length: 14; CDR3 DNA: TGTGCCAGCAGCCAGGGACAGGGGGCAGAAAAACTGTTTTTT; CDR3 protein: CASSQGQGAEKLFF
J gene: TRBJ2-5; clone size: NA; V gene: TRBV28; D gene: TRBD2; CDR3 length: 18; CDR3 DNA: TGTGCCAGCAGTTTATCCCGACTAGCGGGGGGGCGGTTGGAGACCCAGTACTTC; CDR3 protein: CASSLSRLAGGRLETQYF
J gene: TRBJ2-3; clone size: NA; V gene: TRBV28; D gene: TRBD2; CDR3 length: 16; CDR3 DNA: TGTGCCAGCAGTTTAATCTCCGGGGGGGCCTTAGATACGCAGTATTTT; CDR3 protein: CASSLISGGALDTQYF
J gene: TRBJ2-7; clone size: NA; V gene: TRBV7-3; D gene: TRBD2; CDR3 length: 14; CDR3 DNA: TGTGCCAGCAGTTTAGCGGGGGGTTCCTACGAGCAGTACTTC; CDR3 protein: CASSLAGGSYEQYF
J gene: TRBJ2-3; clone size: NA; V gene: TRBV6-2/TRBV6-3; D gene: TRBD1; CDR3 length: 16; CDR3 DNA: TGTGCCAGCAGTTACGTGGTCGGCAGGGGGCTAAAAGTGCAGTATTTT; CDR3 protein: CASSYVVGRGLKVQYF
J gene: TRBJ2-2; clone size: NA; V gene: TRBV19; D gene: NA; CDR3 length: 15; CDR3 DNA: TGTGCCAGTAGTATGGTAGCTAGCAGCGCCGGGGAGCTGTTTTTT; CDR3 protein: CASSMVASSAGELFF
J gene: TRBJ2-1; clone size: NA; V gene: TRBV4-2; D gene: TRBD2; CDR3 length: 16; CDR3 DNA: TGTGCCAGCAGCCATGCCGGACTAGCGGAATTTAATGAGCAGTTCTTC; CDR3 protein: CASSHAGLAEFNEQFF
J gene: TRBJ1-2; clone size: NA; V gene: TRBV5-4; D gene: NA; CDR3 length: 12; CDR3 DNA: TGTGCCAGCAGCTTGGAAGCCTATGGCTACACCTTC; CDR3 protein: CASSLEAYGYTF
J gene: TRBJ2-5; clone size: NA; V gene: TRBV6-5; D gene: NA; CDR3 length: 13; CDR3 DNA: TGTGCCAGCACCCCTAGCGCCCAAGAGACCCAGTACTTC; CDR3 protein: CASTPSAQETQYF
J gene: TRBJ2-1; clone size: NA; V gene: TRBV6-5; D gene: NA; CDR3 length: 15; CDR3 DNA: TGTGCCAGCAGTTACGGTTGGCGGAAAAACAATGAGCAGTTCTTC; CDR3 protein: CASSYGWRKNNEQFF
J gene: TRBJ1-6; clone size: NA; V gene: TRBV3-1/TRBV3-2; D gene: NA; CDR3 length: 13; CDR3 DNA: TGTGCCAGCAGCCACCCGCCAGGGGATAACCTCCACTTT; CDR3 protein: CASSHPPGDNLHF
J gene: TRBJ2-7; clone size: few; V gene: TRBV9; D gene: TRBD1; CDR3 length: 14; CDR3 DNA: TGTGCCAGCAGCAGAACGGGACAGGGTTACGAGCAGTACTTC; CDR3 protein: CASSRTGQGYEQYF
J gene: TRBJ2-7; clone size: NA; V gene: TRBV29-1; D gene: TRBD1; CDR3 length: 13; CDR3 DNA: TGCAGCGTTGAACAGGGGGCTAGAAACGAGCAGTACTTC; CDR3 protein: CSVEQGARNEQYF
J gene: TRBJ2-3; clone size: NA; V gene: TRBV4-1; D gene: NA; CDR3 length: 16; CDR3 DNA: TGCGCCAGCAGCCCAAACTCGTGGGCTCGCACAGATACGCAGTATTTT; CDR3 protein: CASSPNSWARTDTQYF
J gene: TRBJ1-2; clone size: NA; V gene: TRBV29-1; D gene: NA; CDR3 length: 13; CDR3 DNA: TGCAGCGTTGTAAGCGGGGTGAACTATGGCTACACCTTC; CDR3 protein: CSVVSGVNYGYTF
J gene: TRBJ2-5; clone size: few; V gene: TRBV28; D gene: NA; CDR3 length: 12; CDR3 DNA: TGTGCCAGCATGAGGTACCAAGAGACCCAGTACTTC; CDR3 protein: CASMRYQETQYF
J gene: TRBJ1-3; clone size: NA; V gene: TRBV15; D gene: TRBD1; CDR3 length: 15; CDR3 DNA: TGTGCCACCAGCAGAGGACAGGGTCCCGAAAACACCATATATTTT; CDR3 protein: CATSRGQGPENTIYF
J gene: TRBJ2-3; clone size: NA; V gene: TRBV28; D gene: TRBD2; CDR3 length: 17; CDR3 DNA: TGTGCCAGCAGTTTTTATCGGGGGGGCCCATCCACAGATACGCAGTATTTT; CDR3 protein: CASSFYRGGPSTDTQYF
J gene: TRBJ2-7; clone size: NA; V gene: TRBV30; D gene: NA; CDR3 length: 14; CDR3 DNA: TGTGCCGGAAACCCGGGGGACGGTGGCTACGAGCAGTACTTC; CDR3 protein: CAGNPGDGGYEQYF
J gene: TRBJ2-2; clone size: NA; V gene: TRBV3-1/TRBV3-2; D gene: TRBD2; CDR3 length: 16; CDR3 DNA: TGTGCCAGCAGCCGGACTAGCGGGGTCAACACCGGGGAGCTGTTTTTT; CDR3 protein: CASSRTSGVNTGELFF
J gene: TRBJ2-3; clone size: NA; V gene: TRBV4-2; D gene: TRBD2; CDR3 length: 17; CDR3 DNA: TGTGCCAGCAGCCCTGGACTAGCGGGAGCTAGCACAGATACGCAGTATTTT; CDR3 protein: CASSPGLAGASTDTQYF
J gene: TRBJ2-2; clone size: NA; V gene: TRBV24-1; D gene: TRBD2; CDR3 length: 20; CDR3 DNA: TGTGCCACCAGTGATTTCGCGGGAGGACCCACCCTCCCGAACACCGGGGAGCTGTTTTTT; CDR3 protein: CATSDFAGGPTLPNTGELFF
J gene: TRBJ2-3; clone size: NA; V gene: TRBV5-1; D gene: TRBD2; CDR3 length: 15; CDR3 DNA: TGCGCCAGCAGCCTCCTAGCGGGGGGCACAGATACGCAGTATTTT; CDR3 protein: CASSLLAGGTDTQYF
J gene: TRBJ1-2; clone size: NA; V gene: TRBV28; D gene: NA; CDR3 length: 13; CDR3 DNA: TGTGCCAGCAGCCAACAGGGACGAAATGGCTACACCTTC; CDR3 protein: CASSQQGRNGYTF
J gene: TRBJ2-7; clone size: NA; V gene: TRBV28; D gene: TRBD1; CDR3 length: 14; CDR3 DNA: TGTGCCAGCACCTCCAACAGGGGTCACTACGAGCAGTACTTC; CDR3 protein: CASTSNRGHYEQYF
J gene: TRBJ1-2; clone size: NA; V gene: TRBV4-3; D gene: TRBD1; CDR3 length: 13; CDR3 DNA: TGCGCCAGCAGCCAGGGACAGGGCGAGGGCTACACCTTC; CDR3 protein: CASSQGQGEGYTF
J gene: TRBJ1-2; clone size: NA; V gene: TRBV19; D gene: NA; CDR3 length: 13; CDR3 DNA: TGTGCCAGTAGTATTCTACCTAACTATGGCTACACCTTC; CDR3 protein: CASSILPNYGYTF
J gene: TRBJ2-1; clone size: few; V gene: TRBV11-3; D gene: NA; CDR3 length: 13; CDR3 DNA: TGTGCCAGCAGTAATACAGGGTACAATGAGCAGTTCTTC; CDR3 protein: CASSNTGYNEQFF
J gene: TRBJ2-7; clone size: NA; V gene: TRBV5-1; D gene: NA; CDR3 length: 13; CDR3 DNA: TGCGCCAGCAGCGCAGACAGTTTCTACGAGCAGTACTTC; CDR3 protein: CASSADSFYEQYF
J gene: TRBJ2-1; clone size: NA; V gene: TRBV7-9; D gene: NA; CDR3 length: 13; CDR3 DNA: TGTGCCAGCAGCCAAAACGGGGGATTTGAGCAGTTCTTC; CDR3 protein: CASSQNGGFEQFF
J gene: TRBJ2-7; clone size: NA; V gene: TRBV20-1; D gene: TRBD2; CDR3 length: 18; CDR3 DNA: TGCAGTGCTAGTGCCGGCCCTCCCCTAGCGGGGGGGACCTACGAGCAGTACTTC; CDR3 protein: CSASAGPPLAGGTYEQYF
J gene: TRBJ1-2; clone size: once; V gene: TRBV29-1; D gene: TRBD1; CDR3 length: 12; CDR3 DNA: TGCAGCGTTCCCAGGGGGAACTATGGCTACACCTTC; CDR3 protein: CSVPRGNYGYTF
J gene: TRBJ1-2; clone size: NA; V gene: TRBV5-1; D gene: NA; CDR3 length: 15; CDR3 DNA: TGCGCCAGCAGCGCGGTTGGGGGCGCGGGCTATGGCTACACCTTC; CDR3 protein: CASSAVGGAGYGYTF
J gene: TRBJ2-1; clone size: once; V gene: TRBV3-1/TRBV3-2; D gene: NA; CDR3 length: 16; CDR3 DNA: TGTGCCAGCAGCCAAGATCTGTCGAGCTCCTACAATGAGCAGTTCTTC; CDR3 protein: CASSQDLSSSYNEQFF
J gene: TRBJ2-5; clone size: NA; V gene: TRBV14; D gene: TRBD2; CDR3 length: 17; CDR3 DNA: TGTGCCAGCAGCCAAGATCTTATAGCGGGCGGAGGGGAGACCCAGTACTTC; CDR3 protein: CASSQDLIAGGGETQYF
J gene: TRBJ2-7; clone size: NA; V gene: TRBV3-1/TRBV3-2; D gene: NA; CDR3 length: 14; CDR3 DNA: TGTGCCAGCAGCCAAGGTCGAGGGTTCTACGAGCAGTACTTC; CDR3 protein: CASSQGRGFYEQYF
J gene: TRBJ1-1; clone size: NA; V gene: TRBV6-6; D gene: NA; CDR3 length: 15; CDR3 DNA: TGTGCCAGCAGACCCCCCGCGGGCCTGAACACTGAAGCTTTCTTT; CDR3 protein: CASRPPAGLNTEAFF
J gene: TRBJ2-2; clone size: NA; V gene: TRBV4-2; D gene: TRBD2; CDR3 length: 17; CDR3 DNA: TGTGCCAGCAGCAGGGCCGGGCGGGAGGGCATCGCCGGGGAGCTGTTTTTT; CDR3 protein: CASSRAGREGIAGELFF
J gene: TRBJ1-5; clone size: few; V gene: TRBV28; D gene: NA; CDR3 length: 12; CDR3 DNA: TGTGCCTACTGTGAGGGCAATCAGCCCCAGCATTTT; CDR3 protein: CAYCEGNQPQHF
J gene: TRBJ1-3; clone size: once; V gene: TRBV30; D gene: NA; CDR3 length: 13; CDR3 DNA: TGTGCCTGGAGTGAGGGGAGGGCGGCCACCATATATTTT; CDR3 protein: CAWSEGRAATIYF
J gene: TRBJ1-1; clone size: few; V gene: TRBV7-2; D gene: NA; CDR3 length: 15; CDR3 DNA: TGTGCCAGCAGCTTATTCGCTCTACCGGACACTGAAGCTTTCTTT; CDR3 protein: CASSLFALPDTEAFF
J gene: TRBJ2-1; clone size: NA; V gene: TRBV5-1; D gene: NA; CDR3 length: 14; CDR3 DNA: TGCGCCAGCAGCGTCCTAAGCTCCTACAATGAGCAGTTCTTC; CDR3 protein: CASSVLSSYNEQFF